What follows are 2 T cell receptor beta chains derived from one specimen sequenced in a study of cytomegalovirus exposure and HLA in healthy donors. PCR primers comprised 60 Vbeta and 13 Jbeta primers. The data were produced by immunoSEQ multiplex PCR, yet TCRdb's version contains in-frame clones alone and is incomplete. Of under 170,000 clones listed, approximately 79% are singletons. Sequencing input: PBMCs. These receptor sequences come from a man aged 45-60 years in good health and CMV-seropositive.

The gene calls are TRBV7-9 and TRBJ2-2; TRBD2 agrees at 9 bases. Germline CDR1 SEHNR, CDR2 FQNEAQ (reference sequence). V lost 6 bases and J lost 0; bases outside the gene matches: 8. The CDR3 is made up of 17 amino acids. CDR3: CASSSGASGTNTGELFF. The CDR3 DNA follows: TGTGCCAGCAGTTCAGGGGCTAGCGGGACGAACACCGGGGAGCTGTTTTTT.

Comment on this clone: The sample carries other DNA sequences with the same CDR3. The chain is built from TRBV11-2 and TRBJ2-1, with 9 bases that match TRBD2. Germline loops: CDR1 SGHAT, CDR2 FQNNGV. V gave up 4 bases and J gave up 4 bases; unmatched junction bases: 5. The length of the CDR3 is 15 residues. The CDR3 DNA reads TGTGCCAGCAGCTCAGCGGGAGGAATATACAATGAGCAGTTCTTC. Its translation: CASSSAGGIYNEQFF.